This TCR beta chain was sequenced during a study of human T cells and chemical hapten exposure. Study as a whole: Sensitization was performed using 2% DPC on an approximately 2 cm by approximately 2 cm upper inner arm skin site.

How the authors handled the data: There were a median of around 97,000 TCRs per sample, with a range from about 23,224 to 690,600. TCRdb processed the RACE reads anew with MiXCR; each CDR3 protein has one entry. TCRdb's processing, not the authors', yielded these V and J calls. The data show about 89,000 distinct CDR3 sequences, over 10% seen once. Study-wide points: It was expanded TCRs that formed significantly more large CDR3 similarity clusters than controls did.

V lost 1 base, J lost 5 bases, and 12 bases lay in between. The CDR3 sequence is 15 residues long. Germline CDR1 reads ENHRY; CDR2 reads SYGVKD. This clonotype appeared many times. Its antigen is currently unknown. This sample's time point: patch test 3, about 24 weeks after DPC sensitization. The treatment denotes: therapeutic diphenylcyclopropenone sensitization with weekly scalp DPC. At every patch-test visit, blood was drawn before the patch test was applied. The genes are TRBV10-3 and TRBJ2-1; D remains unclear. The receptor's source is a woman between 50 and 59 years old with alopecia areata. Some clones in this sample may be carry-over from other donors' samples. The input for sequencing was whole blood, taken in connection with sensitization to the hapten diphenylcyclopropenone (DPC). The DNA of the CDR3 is TGTGCCATCAGTGAGTTGGAGAACTCTAACAATGAGCAGTTCTTC. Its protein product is CAISELENSNNEQFF.